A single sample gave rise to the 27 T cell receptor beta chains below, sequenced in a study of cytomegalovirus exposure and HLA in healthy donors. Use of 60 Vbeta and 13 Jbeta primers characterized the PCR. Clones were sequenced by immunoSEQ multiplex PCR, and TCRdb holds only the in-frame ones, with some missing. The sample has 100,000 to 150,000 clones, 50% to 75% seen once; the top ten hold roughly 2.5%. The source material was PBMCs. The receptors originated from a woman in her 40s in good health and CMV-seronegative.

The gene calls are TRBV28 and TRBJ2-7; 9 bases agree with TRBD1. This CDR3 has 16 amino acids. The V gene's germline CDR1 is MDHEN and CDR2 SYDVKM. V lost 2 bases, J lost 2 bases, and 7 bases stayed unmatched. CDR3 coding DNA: TGTGCCAGCAGTTTACTTCCGGGACAGGGAACCTACGAGCAGTACTTC. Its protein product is CASSLLPGQGTYEQYF.

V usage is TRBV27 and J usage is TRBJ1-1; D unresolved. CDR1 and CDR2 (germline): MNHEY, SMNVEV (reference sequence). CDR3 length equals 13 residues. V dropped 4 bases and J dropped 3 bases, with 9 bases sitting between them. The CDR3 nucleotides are TGTGCCAGCAGTTCTCGGCAGGACACTGAAGCTTTCTTT. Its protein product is CASSSRQDTEAFF.

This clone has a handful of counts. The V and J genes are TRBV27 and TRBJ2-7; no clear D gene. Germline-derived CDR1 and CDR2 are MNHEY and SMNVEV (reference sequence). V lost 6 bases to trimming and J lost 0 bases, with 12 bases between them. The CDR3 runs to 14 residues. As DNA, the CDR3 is TGTGCCAGCAGACTTAACAGACACTCCTACGAGCAGTACTTC. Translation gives CASRLNRHSYEQYF.

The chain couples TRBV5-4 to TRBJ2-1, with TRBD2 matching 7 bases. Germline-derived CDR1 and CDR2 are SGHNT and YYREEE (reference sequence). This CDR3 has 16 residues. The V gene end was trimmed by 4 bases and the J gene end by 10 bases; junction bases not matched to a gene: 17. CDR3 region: CASSRLVAGGIGEQFF. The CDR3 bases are TGTGCCAGCAGCCGCCTGGTAGCGGGTGGGATCGGGGAGCAGTTCTTC.

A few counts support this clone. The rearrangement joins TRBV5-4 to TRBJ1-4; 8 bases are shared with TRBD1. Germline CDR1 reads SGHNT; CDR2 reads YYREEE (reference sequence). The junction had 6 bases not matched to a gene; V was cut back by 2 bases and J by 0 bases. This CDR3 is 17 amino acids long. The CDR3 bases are TGTGCCAGCAGCTTACCCGACAGGGGCGCAACTAATGAAAAACTGTTTTTT. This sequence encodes CASSLPDRGATNEKLFF.

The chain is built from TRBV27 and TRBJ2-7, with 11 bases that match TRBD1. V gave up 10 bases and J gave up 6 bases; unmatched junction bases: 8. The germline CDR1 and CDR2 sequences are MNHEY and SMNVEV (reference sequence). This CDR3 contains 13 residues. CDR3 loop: CATTPGQGAEQYF. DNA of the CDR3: TGTGCCACAACCCCCGGACAGGGGGCCGAGCAGTACTTC.

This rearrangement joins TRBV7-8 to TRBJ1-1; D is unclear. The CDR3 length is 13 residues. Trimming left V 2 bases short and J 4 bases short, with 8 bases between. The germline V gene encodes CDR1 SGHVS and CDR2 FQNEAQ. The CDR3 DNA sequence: TGTGCCAGCAGCTTACCCGTCGGCACTGAAGCTTTCTTT. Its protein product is CASSLPVGTEAFF.

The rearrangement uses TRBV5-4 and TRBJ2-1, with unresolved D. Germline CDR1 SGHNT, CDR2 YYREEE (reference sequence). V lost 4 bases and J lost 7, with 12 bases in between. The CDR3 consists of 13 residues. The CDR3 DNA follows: TGTGCCAGCAGCCCTTTCGGTCGGAATGAGCAGTTCTTC. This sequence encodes CASSPFGRNEQFF.

The CDR3 region has the DNA TGTGCCTGGAGTGTACTGAACTTTAACTATGGCTACACCTTC. It translates to CAWSVLNFNYGYTF. The chain recombines TRBV30 with TRBJ1-2; unclear D gene. Trimming took 0 bases from V and 1 from J, leaving 9 bases between them. The CDR3 consists of 14 residues. CDR1 and CDR2 from the germline V gene are GTSNPN and SVGIG (reference sequence).

The CDR3 here is CASSLGGVRGRRTEAFF. Here the CDR3 DNA reads TGTGCCAGCAGCTTAGGAGGGGTGAGGGGGCGGCGGACTGAAGCTTTCTTT. This chain connects TRBV7-2 to TRBJ1-1; TRBD1 matches at 7 bases. The germline V gene encodes CDR1 SGHTA and CDR2 FQGNSA. This CDR3 spans 17 amino acids. V lost 1 base and J lost 5; bases outside the gene matches: 13.

The CDR3 region has the DNA TGTGCCAGCAGCTTGGCCGGCGGCACCCTCTATGGCTACACCTTC. This encodes CASSLAGGTLYGYTF. The chain links TRBV5-4 to TRBJ1-2; D not resolved. The V gene lost 0 bases and the J gene lost 4 bases, with 13 bases spanning the gap. CDR1 is SGHNT, CDR2 YYREEE, per germline (reference sequence). The CDR3 is 15 amino acids.

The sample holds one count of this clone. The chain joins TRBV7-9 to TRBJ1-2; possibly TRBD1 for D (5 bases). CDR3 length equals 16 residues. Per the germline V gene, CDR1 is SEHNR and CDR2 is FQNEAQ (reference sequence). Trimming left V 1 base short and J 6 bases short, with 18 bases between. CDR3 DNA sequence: TGTGCCAGCAGCTTAGGTCAGGGAACGAGAACAGATGGCTACACCTTC. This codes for CASSLGQGTRTDGYTF. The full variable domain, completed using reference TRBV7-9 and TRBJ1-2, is DTGVSQNPRHKITKRGQNVTFRCDPISEHNRLYWYRQTLGQGPEFLTYFQNEAQLEKSRLLSDRFSAERPKGSFSTLEIQRTEQGDSAMYLCASSLGQGTRTDGYTFGSGTRLTVV.

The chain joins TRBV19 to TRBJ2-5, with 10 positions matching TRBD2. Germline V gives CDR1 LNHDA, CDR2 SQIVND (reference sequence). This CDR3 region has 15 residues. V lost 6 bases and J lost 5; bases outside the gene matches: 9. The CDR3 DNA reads TGTGCCAGTAGGGCTAGCGGGGGAACCTGGGAGACCCAGTACTTC. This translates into CASRASGGTWETQYF.

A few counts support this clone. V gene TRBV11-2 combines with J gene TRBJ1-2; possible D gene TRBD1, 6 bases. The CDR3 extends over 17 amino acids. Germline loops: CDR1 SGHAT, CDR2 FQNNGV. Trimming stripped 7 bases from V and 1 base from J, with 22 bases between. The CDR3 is CASTQLLRGRGNYGYTF. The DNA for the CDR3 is TGTGCCAGCACACAATTGCTAAGGGGGAGGGGTAACTATGGCTACACCTTC.

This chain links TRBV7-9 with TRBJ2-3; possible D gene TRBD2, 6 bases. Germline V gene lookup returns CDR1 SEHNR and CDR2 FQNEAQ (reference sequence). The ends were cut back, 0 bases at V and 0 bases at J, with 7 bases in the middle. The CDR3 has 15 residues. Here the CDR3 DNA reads TGTGCCAGCAGCTTAGCCGGGACTAGCACAGATACGCAGTATTTT. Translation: CASSLAGTSTDTQYF.

The CDR3 DNA is TGTGCCAGCAGCCCCGTGACTAGCGGGGCCTACAATGAGCAGTTCTTC. Residues: CASSPVTSGAYNEQFF. The rearrangement links TRBV5-4 to TRBJ2-1; 11 bases line up with TRBD2. The CDR3 is made up of 16 amino acids. V shed 4 bases, J shed 2 bases, and the junction held 5 bases outside the gene matches. Germline V lookup: CDR1 SGHNT, CDR2 YYREEE (reference sequence).

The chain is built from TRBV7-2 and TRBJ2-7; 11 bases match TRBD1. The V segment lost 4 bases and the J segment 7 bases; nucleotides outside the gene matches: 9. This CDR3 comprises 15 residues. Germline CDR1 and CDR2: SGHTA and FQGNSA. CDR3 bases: TGTGCCAGCAGCTCCCCAGGACAGGGGGCGTTTGAGCAGTACTTC. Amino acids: CASSSPGQGAFEQYF.

DNA for the CDR3: TGTGCCAGCAGTTACGCGGGGGAAAACATTCAGTACTTC. Translated, it gives CASSYAGENIQYF. This chain connects TRBV6-5 to TRBJ2-4; 7 nucleotides match TRBD2. Germline trimming cut 2 bases from V and 5 bases from J; bases unmatched to any gene: 0. The CDR3 has 13 residues. CDR1 MNHEY and CDR2 SVGAGI come from the germline V gene.

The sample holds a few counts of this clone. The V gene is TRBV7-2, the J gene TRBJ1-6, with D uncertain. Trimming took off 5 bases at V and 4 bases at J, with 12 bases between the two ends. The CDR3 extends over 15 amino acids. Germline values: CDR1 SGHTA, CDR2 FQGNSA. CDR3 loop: CASSTGATYNSPLHF. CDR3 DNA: TGTGCCAGCAGCACTGGAGCTACGTATAATTCACCCCTCCACTTT.

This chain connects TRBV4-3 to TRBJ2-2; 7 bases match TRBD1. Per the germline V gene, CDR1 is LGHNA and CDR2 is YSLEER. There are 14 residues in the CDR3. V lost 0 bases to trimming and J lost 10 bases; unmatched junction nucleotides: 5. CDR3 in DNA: TGCGCCAGCAGCCAAGAAGACGAGGGGGCGGAGCTGTTTTTT. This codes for CASSQEDEGAELFF.

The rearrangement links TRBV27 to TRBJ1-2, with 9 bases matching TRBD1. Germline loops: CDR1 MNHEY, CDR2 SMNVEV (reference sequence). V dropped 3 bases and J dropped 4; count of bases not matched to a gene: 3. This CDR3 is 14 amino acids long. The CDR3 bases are TGTGCCAGCAGTTTCCGACAGGGGGGCTATGGCTACACCTTC. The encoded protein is CASSFRQGGYGYTF.

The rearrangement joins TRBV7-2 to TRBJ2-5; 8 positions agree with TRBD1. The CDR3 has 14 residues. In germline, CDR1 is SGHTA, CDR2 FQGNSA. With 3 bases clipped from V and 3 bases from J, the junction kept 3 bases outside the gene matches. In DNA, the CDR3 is TGTGCCAGCAGCTTTGGGGACAGGAAAGAGACCCAGTACTTC. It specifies CASSFGDRKETQYF.

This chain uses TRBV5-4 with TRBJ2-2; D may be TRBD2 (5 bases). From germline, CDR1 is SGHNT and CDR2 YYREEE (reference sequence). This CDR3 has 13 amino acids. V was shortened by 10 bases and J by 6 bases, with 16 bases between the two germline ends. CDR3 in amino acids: CAFLEGSAGELFF. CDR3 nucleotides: TGTGCCTTCCTAGAAGGTAGCGCCGGGGAGCTGTTTTTT.

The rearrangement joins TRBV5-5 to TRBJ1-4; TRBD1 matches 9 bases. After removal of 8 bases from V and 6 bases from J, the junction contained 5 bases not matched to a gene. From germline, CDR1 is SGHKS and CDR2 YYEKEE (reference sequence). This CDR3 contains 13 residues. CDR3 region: CASSWTGDEKLFF. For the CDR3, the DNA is TGTGCCAGTTCCTGGACAGGGGATGAAAAACTGTTTTTT. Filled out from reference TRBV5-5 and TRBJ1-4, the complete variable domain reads DAGVTQSPTHLIKTRGQQVTLRCSPISGHKSVSWYQQVLGQGPQFIFQYYEKEERGRGNFPDRFSARQFPNYSSELNVNALLLGDSALYLCASSWTGDEKLFFGSGTQLSVL.

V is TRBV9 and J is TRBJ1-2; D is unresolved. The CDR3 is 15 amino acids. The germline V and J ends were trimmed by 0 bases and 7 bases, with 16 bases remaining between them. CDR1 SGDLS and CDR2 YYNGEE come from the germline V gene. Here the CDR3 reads CASSVGTEGLGGYTF. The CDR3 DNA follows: TGTGCCAGCAGCGTAGGAACGGAGGGTTTAGGTGGCTACACCTTC.

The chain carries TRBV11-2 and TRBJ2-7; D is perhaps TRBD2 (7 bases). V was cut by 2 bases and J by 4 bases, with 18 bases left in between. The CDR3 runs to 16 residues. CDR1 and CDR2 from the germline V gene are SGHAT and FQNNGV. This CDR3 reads CASSLFGGGLWYEQYF. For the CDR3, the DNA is TGTGCCAGCAGCTTATTCGGCGGGGGCCTCTGGTACGAGCAGTACTTC. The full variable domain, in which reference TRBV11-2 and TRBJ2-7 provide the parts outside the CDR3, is EAGVAQSPRYKIIEKRQSVAFWCNPISGHATLYWYQQILGQGPKLLIQFQNNGVVDDSQLPKDRFSAERLKGVDSTLKIQPAKLEDSAVYLCASSLFGGGLWYEQYFGPGTRLTVT.

This CDR3 reads CASSESGGLTDTQYF. CDR3 coding DNA: TGTGCCAGTAGTGAGAGCGGGGGCCTCACAGATACGCAGTATTTT. The V call is TRBV19, the J call TRBJ2-3, with 8 bases that match TRBD2. There are 15 residues in the CDR3. Per germline, CDR1 LNHDA and CDR2 SQIVND (reference sequence). The V segment lost 5 bases and the J segment 2 bases; nucleotides outside the gene matches: 6. Together with reference TRBV19 and TRBJ2-3, the CDR3 gives the full variable domain: DGGITQSPKYLFRKEGQNVTLSCEQNLNHDAMYWYRQDPGQGLRLIYYSQIVNDFQKGDIAEGYSVSREKKESFPLTVTSAQKNPTAFYLCASSESGGLTDTQYFGPGTRLTVL.